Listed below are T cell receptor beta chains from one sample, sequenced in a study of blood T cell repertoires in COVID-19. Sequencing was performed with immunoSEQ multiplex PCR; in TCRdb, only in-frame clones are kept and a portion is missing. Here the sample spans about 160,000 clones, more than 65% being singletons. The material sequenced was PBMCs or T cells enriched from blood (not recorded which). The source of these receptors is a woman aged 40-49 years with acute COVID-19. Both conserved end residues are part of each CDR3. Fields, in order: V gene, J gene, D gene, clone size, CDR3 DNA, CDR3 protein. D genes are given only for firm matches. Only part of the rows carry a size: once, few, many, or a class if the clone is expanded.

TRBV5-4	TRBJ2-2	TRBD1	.	TGTGCCAGCGGGACAGGGGGCCCCAAGAACACCGGGGAGCTGTTTTTT	CASGTGGPKNTGELFF
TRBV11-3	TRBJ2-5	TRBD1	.	TGTGCCAGCAGCAAAGGGGACAGCGGCAAAGAGACCCAGTACTTC	CASSKGDSGKETQYF
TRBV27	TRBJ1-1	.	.	TGTGCCACCGCCAGGGGAGTGAGCACTGAAGCTTTCTTT	CATARGVSTEAFF
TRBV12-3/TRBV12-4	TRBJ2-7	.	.	TGTGCCAGCAGTCCACATGTGGTCCACGAGCAGTACTTC	CASSPHVVHEQYF
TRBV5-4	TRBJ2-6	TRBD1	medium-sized	TGTGCCAGCAGCTCGGGACAGCAGCACTCTGGGGCCAACGTCCTGACTTTC	CASSSGQQHSGANVLTF
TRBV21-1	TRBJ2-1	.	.	TGTGCCAGCAGCAAAAACGGGACTCCCAATGAGCAGTTCTTC	CASSKNGTPNEQFF
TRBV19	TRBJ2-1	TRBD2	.	TGTGCCAGTAGCGCCGGACTAGCGAATGAGCAGTTCTTC	CASSAGLANEQFF
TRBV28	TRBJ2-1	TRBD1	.	TGTGCCAGCAGGGCCGGGACAGGGGGCCGGTACAATGAGCAGTTCTTC	CASRAGTGGRYNEQFF
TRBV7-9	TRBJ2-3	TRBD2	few	TGTGCCAGCAGCTTAGCGGGACTAGCGGGAGGAGATACGCAGTATTTT	CASSLAGLAGGDTQYF
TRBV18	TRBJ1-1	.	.	TGTGCCAGCTCACCACCTAATAATTATGAAGCTTTCTTT	CASSPPNNYEAFF
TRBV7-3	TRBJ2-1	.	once	TGTGCCAGCAGCTTAACTTACGGGAGCTCCTACAATGAGCAGTTCTTC	CASSLTYGSSYNEQFF
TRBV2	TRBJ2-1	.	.	TGTGCCAGCAAAGGCGGGCCCTACAATGAGCAGTTCTTC	CASKGGPYNEQFF
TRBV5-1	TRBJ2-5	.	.	TGCGCCAGCAGGCCACAGGGACAATTTCAAGAGACCCAGTACTTC	CASRPQGQFQETQYF
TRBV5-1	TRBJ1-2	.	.	TGCGCCAGCAGCTCAACAGCTTTCTATGGCTACACCTTC	CASSSTAFYGYTF
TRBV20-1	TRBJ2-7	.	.	TGCAGCCAAGAAGAGGGGGGGAAGCAGTACTTC	CSQEEGGKQYF
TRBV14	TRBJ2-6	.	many	TGTGCCAGCAGCCTCAACTCTGGGGCCAACGTCCTGACTTTC	CASSLNSGANVLTF
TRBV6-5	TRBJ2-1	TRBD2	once	TGTGCCAGCAGTTCGCGAGGACTAGCGGGAAATGAGCAGTTCTTC	CASSSRGLAGNEQFF
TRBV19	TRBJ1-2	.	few	TGTGCCAGTAGTACAGACCGCTATGGCTACACCTTC	CASSTDRYGYTF
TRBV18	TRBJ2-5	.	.	TGTGCCAGCTCACCAGGGGGGTCCGACGGACAAGAGACCCAGTACTTC	CASSPGGSDGQETQYF
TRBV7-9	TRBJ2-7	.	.	TGTGCCAGCAGCGTACTTGGTTCGGACGAGCAGTACTTC	CASSVLGSDEQYF
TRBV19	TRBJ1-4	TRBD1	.	TGTGCCAGTAGCACGACAGGGAACAATATGGAAAAACTGTTTTTT	CASSTTGNNMEKLFF
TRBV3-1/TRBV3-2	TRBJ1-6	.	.	TGTGCCAGCAGCCAGAGCTCCTATAATTCACCCCTCCACTTT	CASSQSSYNSPLHF
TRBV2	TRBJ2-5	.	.	TGTGCCAGCAGTGGCCCCCGTGCGGTCCAATACCAAGAGACCCAGTACTTC	CASSGPRAVQYQETQYF
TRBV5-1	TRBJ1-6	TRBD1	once	TGCGCCAGCACGGATCGGACAGGGACTTCACCCCTCCACTTT	CASTDRTGTSPLHF
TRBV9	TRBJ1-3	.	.	TGTGCCAGCAGCCTGGGGGGGCTGACTGGAAACACCATATATTTT	CASSLGGLTGNTIYF
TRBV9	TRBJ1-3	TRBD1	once	TGTGCCAGCAGCGATCACCCGCTGGGGACAGGGAATGGAAACACCATATATTTT	CASSDHPLGTGNGNTIYF
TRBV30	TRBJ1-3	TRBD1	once	TGTGCCTGGAGGGGACAGACTCCTGGAAACACCATATATTTT	CAWRGQTPGNTIYF
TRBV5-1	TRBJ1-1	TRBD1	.	TGCGCCAGCAGCTTGGCGTCAGGGGGCACTGAAGCTTTCTTT	CASSLASGGTEAFF
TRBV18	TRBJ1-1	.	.	TGTGCCAGCTCACCAGCCGGGTTCAAGAACACTGAAGCTTTCTTT	CASSPAGFKNTEAFF
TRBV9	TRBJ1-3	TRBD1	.	TGTGCCAGCAGCGGGCCGACAGGGCCTGGAAACACCATATATTTT	CASSGPTGPGNTIYF
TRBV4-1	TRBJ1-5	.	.	TGCGCCAGCAGCCAAGGACAGCTTGTCGAGCCCCAGCATTTT	CASSQGQLVEPQHF
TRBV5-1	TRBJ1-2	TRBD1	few	TGCGCCAGCAGCCCTTCTACAGGGGGCGCACACTATGGCTACACCTTC	CASSPSTGGAHYGYTF
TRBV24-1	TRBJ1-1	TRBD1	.	TGTGCCACCAGTGATCAAGGGGGCGCGGGTGAAGCTTTCTTT	CATSDQGGAGEAFF
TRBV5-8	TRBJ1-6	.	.	TGTGCCAGCAGCTTATCGTCCGCCAGCTCCTATAATTCACCCCTCCACTTT	CASSLSSASSYNSPLHF
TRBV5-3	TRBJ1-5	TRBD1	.	TGTGCCAGAAGCCCCCGGACAGGGGAGAGCAATCAGCCCCAGCATTTT	CARSPRTGESNQPQHF
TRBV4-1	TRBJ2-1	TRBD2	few	TGCGCCAGCAGCCAATTGCTCGGACTAGCGGGAAAGCAGTTCTTC	CASSQLLGLAGKQFF
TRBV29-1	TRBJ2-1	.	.	TGCAGCGGGACCAGAAGTCTTGGCGGGAACAATGAGCAGTTCTTC	CSGTRSLGGNNEQFF
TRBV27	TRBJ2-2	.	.	TGTGCCAGCAAGCGCTCCGGGGAGCTGTTTTTT	CASKRSGELFF
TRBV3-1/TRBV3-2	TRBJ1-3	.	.	TGTGCCAGCAGCCTAGCCTCTGGAAACACCATATATTTT	CASSLASGNTIYF